The TCR beta chain under discussion was sequenced for a study of CD8 T cells in Susac syndrome. CDR1 is DFQATT and CDR2 is SNEGSKA in the germline V gene (reference sequence). The CDR3 consists of 15 residues. V was clipped by 3 bases and J by 2 bases, with 13 bases between them. With respect to this clonotype: What it binds is unknown.

RNA totalling roughly 0.45 to 1 ug underwent reverse transcription with random hexamers. MiXCR, applied by TCRdb to the immunoSEQ multiplex PCR reads, yields one record per CDR3 protein. The sample includes 110,000 or so distinct CDR3 sequences, 90% to 95% of them seen just once. Points from the study as a whole: Only a relatively small number of individuals were included in the TCR sequencing and HLA analysis.

The TCR sequence derives from a human donor with multiple sclerosis. The gene calls are TRBV20-1 and TRBJ1-4; no reliable D call. The specimen sequenced was CD4+ T cells from PBMCs. This chain's CDR3 is CSARDGLGTNEKLFF. For the CDR3, the DNA is TGCAGTGCTAGGGACGGACTCGGCACTAATGAAAAACTGTTTTTT.